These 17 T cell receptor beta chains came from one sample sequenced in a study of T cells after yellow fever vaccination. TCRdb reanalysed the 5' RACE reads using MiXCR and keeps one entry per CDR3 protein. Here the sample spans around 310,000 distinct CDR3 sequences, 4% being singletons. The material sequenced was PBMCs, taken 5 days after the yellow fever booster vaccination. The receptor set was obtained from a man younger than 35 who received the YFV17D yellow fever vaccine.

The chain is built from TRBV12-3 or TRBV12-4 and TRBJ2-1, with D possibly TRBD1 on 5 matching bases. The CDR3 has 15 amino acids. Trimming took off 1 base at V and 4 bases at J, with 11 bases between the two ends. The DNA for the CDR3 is TGTGCCAGCAGTTTAGACCTGGGGCCTTACAATGAGCAGTTCTTC. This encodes CASSLDLGPYNEQFF.

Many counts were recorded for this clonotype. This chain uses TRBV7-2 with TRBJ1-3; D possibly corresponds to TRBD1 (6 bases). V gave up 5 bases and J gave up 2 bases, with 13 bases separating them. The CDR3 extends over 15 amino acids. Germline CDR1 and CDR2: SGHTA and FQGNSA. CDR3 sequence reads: CASSTDRLTGNTIYF. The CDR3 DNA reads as TGTGCCAGCAGCACAGACAGGTTAACTGGAAACACCATATATTTT.

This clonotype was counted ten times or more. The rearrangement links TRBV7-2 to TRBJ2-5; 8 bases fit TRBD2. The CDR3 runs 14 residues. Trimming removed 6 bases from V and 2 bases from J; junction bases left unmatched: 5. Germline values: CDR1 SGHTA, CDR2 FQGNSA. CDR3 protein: CASSRPGGQETQYF. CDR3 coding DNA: TGTGCCAGCAGTCGTCCGGGGGGGCAAGAGACCCAGTACTTC.

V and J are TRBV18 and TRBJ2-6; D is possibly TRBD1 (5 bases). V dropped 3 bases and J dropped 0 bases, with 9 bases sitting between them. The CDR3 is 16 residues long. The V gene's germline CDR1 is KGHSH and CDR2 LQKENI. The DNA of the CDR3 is TGTGCCAGCTCACCGTACAGGTTCTCTGGGGCCAACGTCCTGACTTTC. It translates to CASSPYRFSGANVLTF.

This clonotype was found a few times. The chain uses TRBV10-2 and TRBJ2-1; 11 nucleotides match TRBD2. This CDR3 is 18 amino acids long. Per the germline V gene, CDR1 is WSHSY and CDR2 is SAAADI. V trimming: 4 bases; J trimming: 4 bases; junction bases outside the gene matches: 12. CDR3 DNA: TGCGCCAGCAGTGGCGTAGCGGGGGGGCGCATACCATACAATGAGCAGTTCTTC. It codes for CASSGVAGGRIPYNEQFF.

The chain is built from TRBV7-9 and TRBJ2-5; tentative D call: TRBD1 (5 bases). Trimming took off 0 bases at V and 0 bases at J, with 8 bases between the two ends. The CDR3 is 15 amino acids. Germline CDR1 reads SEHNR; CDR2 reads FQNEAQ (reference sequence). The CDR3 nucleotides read TGTGCCAGCAGCTTAGCAGGGGTGTACCAAGAGACCCAGTACTTC. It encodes CASSLAGVYQETQYF.

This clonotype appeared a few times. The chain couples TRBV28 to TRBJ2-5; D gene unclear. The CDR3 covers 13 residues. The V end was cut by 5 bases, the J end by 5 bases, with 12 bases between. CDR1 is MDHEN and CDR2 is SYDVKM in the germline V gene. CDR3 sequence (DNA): TGTGCCAGCAGTGCCAACATGTGGGAGACCCAGTACTTC. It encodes CASSANMWETQYF. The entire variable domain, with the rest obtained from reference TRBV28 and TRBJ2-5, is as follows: DVKVTQSSRYLVKRTGEKVFLECVQDMDHENMFWYRQDPGLGLRLIYFSYDVKMKEKGDIPEGYSVSREKKERFSLILESASTNQTSMYLCASSANMWETQYFGPGTRLLVL.

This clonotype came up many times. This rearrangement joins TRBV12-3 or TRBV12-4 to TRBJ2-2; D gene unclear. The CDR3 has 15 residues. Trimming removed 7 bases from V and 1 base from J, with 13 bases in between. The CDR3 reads CASTLRAVNTGELFF. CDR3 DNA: TGTGCCAGCACCCTTAGGGCGGTGAACACCGGGGAGCTGTTTTTT.

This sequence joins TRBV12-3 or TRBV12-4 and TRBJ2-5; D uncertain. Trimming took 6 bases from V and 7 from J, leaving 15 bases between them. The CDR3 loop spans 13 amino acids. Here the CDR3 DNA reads TGTGCCAGCAGCTCGACGGTCTGGGGGACCCAGTACTTC. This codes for CASSSTVWGTQYF.

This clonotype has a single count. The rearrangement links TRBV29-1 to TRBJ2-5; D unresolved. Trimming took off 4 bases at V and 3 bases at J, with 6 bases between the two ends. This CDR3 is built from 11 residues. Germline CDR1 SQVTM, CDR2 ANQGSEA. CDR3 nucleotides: TGCAGCGTTGCGTGGAAAGAGACCCAGTACTTC. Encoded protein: CSVAWKETQYF.

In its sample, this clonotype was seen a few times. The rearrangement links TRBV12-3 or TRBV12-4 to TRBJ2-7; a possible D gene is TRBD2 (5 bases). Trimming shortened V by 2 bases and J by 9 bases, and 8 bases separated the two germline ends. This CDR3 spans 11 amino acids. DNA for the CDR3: TGTGCCAGCAGTTTAAGTGCGGGGCAGTACTTC. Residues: CASSLSAGQYF.

The CDR3 is CASSIGGSFMNTEAFF. For the CDR3, the DNA is TGTGCCAGTAGTATCGGGGGGTCCTTCATGAACACTGAAGCTTTCTTT. The chain links TRBV19 to TRBJ1-1; D perhaps matches TRBD1 (5 bases). V was cut by 3 bases and J by 0 bases, with 14 bases left in between. Per germline, CDR1 LNHDA and CDR2 SQIVND (reference sequence). This CDR3 region has 16 residues.

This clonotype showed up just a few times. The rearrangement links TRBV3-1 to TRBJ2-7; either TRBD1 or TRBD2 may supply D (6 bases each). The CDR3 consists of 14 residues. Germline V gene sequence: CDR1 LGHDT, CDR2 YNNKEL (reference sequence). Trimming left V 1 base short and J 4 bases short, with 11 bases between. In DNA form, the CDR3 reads TGTGCCAGCAGCCAAGCTAGGGGGGTTTACGAGCAGTACTTC. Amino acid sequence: CASSQARGVYEQYF.

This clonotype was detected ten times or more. CDR3 in DNA: TGCGCCAGCAGCCGGGGGTCCTACAATGAGCAGTTCTTC. Amino acid sequence: CASSRGSYNEQFF. The chain has TRBV4-1 and TRBJ2-1, with D possibly being TRBD1 or TRBD2 (5 bases each). Deletions cut 4 bases from V and 1 base from J, with 5 bases between. The CDR3 covers 13 residues. Germline CDR1 and CDR2: MGHRA and YSYEKL.

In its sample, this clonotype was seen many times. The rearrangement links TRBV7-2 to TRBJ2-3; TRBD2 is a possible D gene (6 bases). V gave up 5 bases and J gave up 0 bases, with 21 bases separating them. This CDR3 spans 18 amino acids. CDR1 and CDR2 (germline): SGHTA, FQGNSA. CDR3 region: CASSPPLPGTSSTDTQYF. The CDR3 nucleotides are TGTGCCAGCAGCCCCCCCCTGCCCGGGACTTCTAGCACAGATACGCAGTATTTT. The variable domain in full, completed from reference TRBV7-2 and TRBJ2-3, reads GAGVSQSPSNKVTEKGKDVELRCDPISGHTALYWYRQSLGQGLEFLIYFQGNSAPDKSGLPSDRFSAERTGGSVSTLTIQRTQQEDSAVYLCASSPPLPGTSSTDTQYFGPGTRLTVL.

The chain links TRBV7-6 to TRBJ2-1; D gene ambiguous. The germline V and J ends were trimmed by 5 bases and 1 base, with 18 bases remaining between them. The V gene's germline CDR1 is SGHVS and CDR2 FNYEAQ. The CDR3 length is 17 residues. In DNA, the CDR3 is TGTGCCAGCAGCCCGTATACTGACCGTGCTTCCTACAATGAGCAGTTCTTC. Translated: CASSPYTDRASYNEQFF. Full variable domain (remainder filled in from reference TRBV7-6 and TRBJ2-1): GAGVSQSPRYKVTKRGQDVALRCDPISGHVSLYWYRQALGQGPEFLTYFNYEAQQDKSGLPNDRFSAERPEGSISTLTIQRTEQRDSAMYRCASSPYTDRASYNEQFFGPGTRLTVL.

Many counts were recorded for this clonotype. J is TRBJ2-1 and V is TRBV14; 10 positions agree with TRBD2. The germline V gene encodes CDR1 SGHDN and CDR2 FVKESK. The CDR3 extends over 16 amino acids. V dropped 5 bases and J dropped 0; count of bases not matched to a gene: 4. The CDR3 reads CASSRSGGASYNEQFF. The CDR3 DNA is TGTGCCAGCAGCAGAAGCGGGGGGGCCTCCTACAATGAGCAGTTCTTC.